This T cell receptor (beta chain) was recovered during a study of neoadjuvant anti-PD-1 for oral cavity cancer. The CDR3 is made up of 12 amino acids. V was clipped by 1 base and J by 7 bases, with 4 bases between them. Per the germline V gene, CDR1 is LNHNV and CDR2 is YYDKDF (reference sequence). Time point in this sample: after neoadjuvant nivolumab, at surgical resection. Patients had newly diagnosed, untreated stage II-IVA oral cavity squamous cell carcinoma. Libraries were prepared by immunoSEQ multiplex PCR; TCRdb keeps only in-frame clonotypes and omits some of them. The profile shows some 29,000 clones, around four fifths of them singletons.

The V call is TRBV15, the J call TRBJ2-2; D not certain. The receptor comes from a person between 40 and 79 years old with oral cavity squamous cell carcinoma. The sequencing here drew on PBMCs, taken after nivolumab (anti-PD-1) treatment. CDR3 region: CATSRGIGELFF. DNA of the CDR3: TGTGCCACCAGCAGAGGTATCGGGGAGCTGTTTTTT.